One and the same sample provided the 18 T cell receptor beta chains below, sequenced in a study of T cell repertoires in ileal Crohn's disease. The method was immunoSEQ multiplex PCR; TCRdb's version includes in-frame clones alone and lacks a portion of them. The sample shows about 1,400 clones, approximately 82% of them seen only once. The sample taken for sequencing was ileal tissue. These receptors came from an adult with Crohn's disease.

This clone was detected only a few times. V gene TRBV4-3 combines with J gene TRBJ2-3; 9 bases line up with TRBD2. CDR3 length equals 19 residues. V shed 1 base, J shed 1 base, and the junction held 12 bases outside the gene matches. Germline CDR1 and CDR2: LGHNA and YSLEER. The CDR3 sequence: CASSQAYSGRSTGTDTQYF. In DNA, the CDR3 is TGCGCCAGCAGCCAAGCTTATAGCGGGAGAAGTACGGGCACAGATACGCAGTATTTT.

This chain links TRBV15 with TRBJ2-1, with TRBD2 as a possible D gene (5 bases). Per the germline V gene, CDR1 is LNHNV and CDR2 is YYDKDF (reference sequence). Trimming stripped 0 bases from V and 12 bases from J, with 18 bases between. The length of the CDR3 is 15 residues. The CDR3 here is CATSRDVGNSLGQFF. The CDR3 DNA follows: TGTGCCACCAGCAGAGATGTCGGGAATTCGTTAGGGCAGTTCTTC.

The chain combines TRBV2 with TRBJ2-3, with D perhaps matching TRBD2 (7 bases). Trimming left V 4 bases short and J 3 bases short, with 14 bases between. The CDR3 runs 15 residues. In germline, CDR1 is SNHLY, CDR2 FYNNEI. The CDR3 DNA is TGTGCCAGCAGTGTGAGTGGGAGGGGGACAGATACGCAGTATTTT. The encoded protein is CASSVSGRGTDTQYF.

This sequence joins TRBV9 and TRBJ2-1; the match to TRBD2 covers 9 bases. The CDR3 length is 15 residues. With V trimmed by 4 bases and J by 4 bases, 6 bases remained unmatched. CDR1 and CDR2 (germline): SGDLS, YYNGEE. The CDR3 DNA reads TGTGCCAGCAGCCCCCGCGGGGGGGAGTACAATGAGCAGTTCTTC. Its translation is CASSPRGGEYNEQFF.

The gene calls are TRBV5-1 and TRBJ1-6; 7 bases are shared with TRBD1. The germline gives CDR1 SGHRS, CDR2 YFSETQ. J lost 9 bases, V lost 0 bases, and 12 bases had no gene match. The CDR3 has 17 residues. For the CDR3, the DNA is TGCGCCAGCAGCTTGGCCCCGGCAGGGGGGATTAGTTCACCCCTCCACTTT. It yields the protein CASSLAPAGGISSPLHF.

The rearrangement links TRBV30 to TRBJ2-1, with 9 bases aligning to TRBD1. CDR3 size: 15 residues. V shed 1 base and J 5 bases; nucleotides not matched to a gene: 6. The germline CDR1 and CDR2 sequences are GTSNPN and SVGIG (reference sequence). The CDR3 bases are TGTGCCTGGAGTGAAGATGGGACAGGGAACAATGAGCAGTTCTTC. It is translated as CAWSEDGTGNNEQFF.

The CDR3 here is CASSYRDTQYF. CDR3 sequence (DNA): TGTGCCAGCAGTTATCGTGATACGCAGTATTTT. The chain uses TRBV6-5 and TRBJ2-3; no clear D gene. The CDR3 sequence is 11 residues long. In germline, CDR1 is MNHEY, CDR2 SVGAGI. Trimming shortened V by 3 bases and J by 6 bases, and 4 bases separated the two germline ends.

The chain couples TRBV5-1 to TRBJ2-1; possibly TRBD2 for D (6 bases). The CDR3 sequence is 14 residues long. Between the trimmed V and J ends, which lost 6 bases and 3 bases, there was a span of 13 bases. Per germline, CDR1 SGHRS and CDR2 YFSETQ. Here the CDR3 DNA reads TGCGCCAGCACCTCACTAGCTGGCTACAATGAGCAGTTCTTC. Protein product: CASTSLAGYNEQFF.

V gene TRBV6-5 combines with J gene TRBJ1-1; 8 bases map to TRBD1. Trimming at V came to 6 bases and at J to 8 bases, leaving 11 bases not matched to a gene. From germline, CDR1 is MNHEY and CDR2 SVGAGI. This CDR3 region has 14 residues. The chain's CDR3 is CASRPGTGGKEAFF. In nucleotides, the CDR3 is TGTGCCAGCAGACCCGGGACAGGAGGAAAAGAAGCTTTCTTT.

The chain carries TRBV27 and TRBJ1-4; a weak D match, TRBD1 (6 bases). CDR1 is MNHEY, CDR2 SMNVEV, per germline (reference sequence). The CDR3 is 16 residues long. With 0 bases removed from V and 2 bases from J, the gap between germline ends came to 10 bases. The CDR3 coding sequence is TGTGCCAGCAGTTTATCGAGGACAGTGACTAATGAAAAACTGTTTTTT. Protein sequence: CASSLSRTVTNEKLFF. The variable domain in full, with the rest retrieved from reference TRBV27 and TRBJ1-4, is EAQVTQNPRYLITVTGKKLTVTCSQNMNHEYMSWYRQDPGLGLRQIYYSMNVEVTDKGDVPEGYKVSRKEKRNFPLILESPSPNQTSLYFCASSLSRTVTNEKLFFGSGTQLSVL.

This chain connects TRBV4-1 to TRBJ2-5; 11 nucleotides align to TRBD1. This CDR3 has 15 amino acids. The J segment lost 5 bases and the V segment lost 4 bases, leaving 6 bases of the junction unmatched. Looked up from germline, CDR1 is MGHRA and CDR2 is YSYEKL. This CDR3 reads CASSLRTGGDETQYF. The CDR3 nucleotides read TGCGCCAGCAGCCTAAGGACAGGGGGCGACGAGACCCAGTACTTC.

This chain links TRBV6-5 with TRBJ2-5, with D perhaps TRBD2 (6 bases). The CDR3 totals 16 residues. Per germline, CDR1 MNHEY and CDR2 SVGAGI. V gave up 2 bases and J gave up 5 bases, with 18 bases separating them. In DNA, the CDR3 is TGTGCCAGCAGTTACCAGTCGTTGGGGGGTAGGGAGACCCAGTACTTC. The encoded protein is CASSYQSLGGRETQYF.

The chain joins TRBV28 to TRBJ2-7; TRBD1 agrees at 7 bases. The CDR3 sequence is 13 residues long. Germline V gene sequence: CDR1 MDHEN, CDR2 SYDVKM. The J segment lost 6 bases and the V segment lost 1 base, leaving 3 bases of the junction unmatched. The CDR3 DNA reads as TGTGCCAGCAGTTTATCACAGGGGCGCGAGCAGTACTTC. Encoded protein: CASSLSQGREQYF.

CDR3 coding DNA: TGCGCCAGCAGCTCCGGACTCTCCTACGAGCAGTACTTC. Translating it yields CASSSGLSYEQYF. The chain links TRBV5-1 to TRBJ2-7, with D possibly TRBD2 on 5 matching bases. Germline values: CDR1 SGHRS, CDR2 YFSETQ. V was pared by 3 bases and J by 0 bases, with 7 bases between. CDR3 size: 13 residues.

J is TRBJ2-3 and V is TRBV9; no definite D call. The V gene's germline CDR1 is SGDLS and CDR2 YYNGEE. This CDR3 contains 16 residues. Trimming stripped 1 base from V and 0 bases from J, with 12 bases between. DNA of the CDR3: TGTGCCAGCAGCGTATCCAGCGCTACTAGCACAGATACGCAGTATTTT. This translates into CASSVSSATSTDTQYF. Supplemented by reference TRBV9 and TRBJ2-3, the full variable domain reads DSGVTQTPKHLITATGQRVTLRCSPRSGDLSVYWYQQSLDQGLQFLIQYYNGEERAKGNILERFSAQQFPDLHSELNLSSLELGDSALYFCASSVSSATSTDTQYFGPGTRLTVL.

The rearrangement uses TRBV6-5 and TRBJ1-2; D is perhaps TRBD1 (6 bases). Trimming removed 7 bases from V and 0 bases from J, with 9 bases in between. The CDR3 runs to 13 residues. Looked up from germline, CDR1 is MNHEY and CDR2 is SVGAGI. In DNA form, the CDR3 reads TGTGCCAGCAAAGACAGGCCTAACTATGGCTACACCTTC. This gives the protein CASKDRPNYGYTF.

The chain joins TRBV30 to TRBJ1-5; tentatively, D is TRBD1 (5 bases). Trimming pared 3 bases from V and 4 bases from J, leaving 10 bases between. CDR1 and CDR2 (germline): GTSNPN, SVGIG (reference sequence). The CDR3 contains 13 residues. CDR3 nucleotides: TGTGCCTGGAGGCCGGGGGAGAATCAGCCCCAGCATTTT. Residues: CAWRPGENQPQHF.

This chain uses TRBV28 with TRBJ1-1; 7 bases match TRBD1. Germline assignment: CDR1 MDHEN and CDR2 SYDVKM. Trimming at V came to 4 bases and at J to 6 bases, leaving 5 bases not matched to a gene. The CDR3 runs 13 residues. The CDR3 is CASSYGQVAEAFF. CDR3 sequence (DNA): TGTGCCAGCAGTTACGGACAGGTGGCTGAAGCTTTCTTT.